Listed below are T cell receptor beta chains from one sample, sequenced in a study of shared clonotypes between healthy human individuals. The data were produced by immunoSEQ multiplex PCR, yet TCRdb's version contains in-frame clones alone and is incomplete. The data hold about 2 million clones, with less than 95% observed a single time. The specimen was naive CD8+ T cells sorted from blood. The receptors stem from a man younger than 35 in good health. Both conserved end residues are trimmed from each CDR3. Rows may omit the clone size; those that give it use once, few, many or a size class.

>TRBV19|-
ASSIDPAYNEQF
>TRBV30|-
AWSVSAAYEQY
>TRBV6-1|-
ASSEESVGYGYT
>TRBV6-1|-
ASSEGAGYGYT
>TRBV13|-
ASSRESSYEQY
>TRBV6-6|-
ASSYRGSITDTQY
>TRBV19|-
ASSMGGNYGYT
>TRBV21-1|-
ASSKKGGQGARYEQF
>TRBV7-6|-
ASSLGVEEETQY
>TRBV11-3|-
ASSPGTGYEQY
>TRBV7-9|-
ASSLGQGKGYT
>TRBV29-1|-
SVVGTGETTEAF
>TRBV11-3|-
ASSLDRPWREGYNEQF
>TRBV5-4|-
ASTPGQGYTDTQY
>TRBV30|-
AWTTGTGVYEQY
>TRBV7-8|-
ASSSSFPSTDTQY
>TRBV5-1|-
ASSPTSGRLQETQY
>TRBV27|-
ASSWGGSTDTQY
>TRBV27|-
ASSLGTGGIYEQY
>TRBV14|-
ASSQGADRNTGELF
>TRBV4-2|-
ASSQVGQPQH
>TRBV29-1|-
SVGGDNYGYT
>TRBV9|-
ASSVGGYSGNTIY
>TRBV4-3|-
ASSQDVGAGVYIEKLF
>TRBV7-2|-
ASSSGLAEREGELF
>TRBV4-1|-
ASSQDSSGFFGELF
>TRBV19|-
ASTLADPNYGYT
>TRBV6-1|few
ASSERWESATNEKLF
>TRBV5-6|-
ASSPAATGNTDTQY
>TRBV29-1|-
SESEGYNEQF
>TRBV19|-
ASSVVPSSYNEQF
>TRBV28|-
ASSPLGLDEQY
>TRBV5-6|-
ASSPGGLAGLYEQY
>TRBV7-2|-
ASSLGLAGGPGTDTQY
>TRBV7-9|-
ASSSELAGSSTDTQY
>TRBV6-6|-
ASLRDPAIQLEQF
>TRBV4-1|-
ASSQDQRTGEETQY
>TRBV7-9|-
ASSKSGNYNEQF
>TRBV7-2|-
ASSLTDSYEQY
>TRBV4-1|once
ASSSPWEINEKLF
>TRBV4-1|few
ASSQDPSELGPNTEAF
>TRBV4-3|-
ASSQVATGEDTEAF
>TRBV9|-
ASSVIGSSGNTIY
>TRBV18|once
ASSPNQREDYEQY
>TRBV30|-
AWNPREGSGNTIY
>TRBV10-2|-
ASTENTGELF
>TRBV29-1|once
SVLAESTEAF
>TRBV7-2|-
ASSLAGQYQETQY
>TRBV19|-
ASSGPPDQETQY
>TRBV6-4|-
ATGGTQY
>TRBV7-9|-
ASSFGRNTEAF
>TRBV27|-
ASSSSGFTYEQY
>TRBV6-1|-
ASSDGLYEQY
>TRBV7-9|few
ASSLGLDYNEQF
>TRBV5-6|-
ASSLAHYEQY
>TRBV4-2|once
ASSQASGAGDTQY
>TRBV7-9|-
ASSGRESGNTIY
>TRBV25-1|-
ASSELAGEETQY
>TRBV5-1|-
ASSLGLNYEQY